This TCR beta chain came from a study of blood T cell repertoires in COVID-19. On the study more broadly: Researchers got acute and convalescent COVID-19 samples from the United States, Italy and Spain. In each case, the material was cDNA or gDNA derived from T cells, B-cell-depleted T cells, or PBMCs.

As handled by the study authors: Estimated nucleated cell counts came from reference gene primer amplification. Assay: immunoSEQ multiplex PCR; the TCRdb copy retains only in-frame clones and omits some. The DNA was the basis for D and trimming; V, J and clone size are from that table. The sample carries some 110,000 clones, roughly 80% recorded once. The CDR3 extends over 15 amino acids. Germline loops: CDR1 MNHEY, CDR2 SVGAGI. V lost 7 bases, J lost 2 bases, and 4 bases stayed unmatched. This clone was observed a few times. Sequencing used peripheral blood. The source of this sequence is a man aged 50-59 years with acute or convalescent COVID-19. This sequence joins TRBV6-5 and TRBJ2-6; 8 bases fit TRBD1. In nucleotides, the CDR3 is TGTGCCAGCAAACCGGGACAGGCTGGGGCCAACGTCCTGACTTTC. This encodes CASKPGQAGANVLTF.